Shown below are 20 T cell receptor beta chains from a single sample sequenced in a study of patients and donors after allogeneic stem cell transplantation. One entry per CDR3 protein results from TCRdb running MiXCR on the RT-PCR reads. The sample comprises about 150,000 distinct CDR3 sequences, approximately 37% of which are singletons, and around 50% rests with the top ten. Sequences were obtained from blood, either unsorted or a sorted T cell fraction (not recorded which). The receptors derive from a human donor who was either an allogeneic HSCT recipient or a stem cell or donor lymphocyte infusion donor (not recorded which). It is not recorded whose cells these are; they may come from a transplant donor.

The chain carries TRBV30 and TRBJ2-7; perhaps D is TRBD1 or TRBD2 (6 bases each). This CDR3 is built from 14 residues. V gave up 3 bases and J gave up 9 bases, with 21 bases separating them. CDR1 GTSNPN and CDR2 SVGIG come from the germline V gene (reference sequence). The CDR3 sequence is CAWSQLTGIGGQYF. DNA for the CDR3: TGTGCCTGGAGCCAACTGACAGGAATCGGGGGGCAGTACTTC.

This chain connects TRBV29-1 to TRBJ2-7; perhaps D is TRBD1 or TRBD2 (6 bases each). The CDR3 totals 12 residues. The germline CDR1 and CDR2 sequences are SQVTM and ANQGSEA. Trimming removed 6 bases at V and 7 bases at J, with 16 bases between. The CDR3 reads CSVPWGAKEQYF. The DNA for the CDR3 is TGCAGCGTGCCCTGGGGGGCAAAAGAGCAGTACTTC.

The genes are TRBV4-2 and TRBJ1-1; D is undetermined. The CDR3 runs to 12 residues. Trimming removed 1 base from V and 6 bases from J, with 6 bases in between. Germline CDR1 LGHNA, CDR2 YNFKEQ. DNA of the CDR3: TGTGCCAGCAGCCAAGGAATCGCTGAAGCTTTCTTT. It yields the protein CASSQGIAEAFF.

The V call is TRBV9, the J call TRBJ2-4; D unresolved. Germline values: CDR1 SGDLS, CDR2 YYNGEE. The CDR3 is 15 residues long. The germline V and J ends were trimmed by 0 bases and 1 base, with 8 bases remaining between them. This CDR3 reads CASSVGTQAKNIQYF. The CDR3 region has the DNA TGTGCCAGCAGCGTAGGCACCCAGGCCAAAAACATTCAGTACTTC.

This chain uses TRBV29-1 with TRBJ2-2; D is possibly TRBD1 (6 bases). The germline gives CDR1 SQVTM, CDR2 ANQGSEA. The V end lost 6 bases, the J end lost 3 bases, and 8 bases lay between the germline ends. The CDR3 runs to 12 residues. The CDR3 is CSVTGYTGELFF. Written as DNA, the CDR3 is TGCAGCGTGACAGGCTACACCGGGGAGCTGTTTTTT.

This clonotype was found many times. J is TRBJ2-7 and V is TRBV4-3; D may be TRBD1 (6 bases). Trimming cost V 4 bases and J 6 bases, with 19 bases left between them. Per germline, CDR1 LGHNA and CDR2 YSLEER. The CDR3 is made up of 15 amino acids. CDR3 protein: CASSPKAGTKREQYF. DNA of the CDR3: TGCGCCAGCAGCCCCAAAGCCGGGACAAAGCGCGAGCAGTACTTC.

J is TRBJ2-5 and V is TRBV28; D may be TRBD1 (6 bases). In germline, CDR1 is MDHEN, CDR2 SYDVKM. This CDR3 has 15 amino acids. Trimming pared 5 bases from V and 7 bases from J, leaving 20 bases between. In nucleotides, the CDR3 is TGTGCCAGCAGTAACCGGGACACTTGGGGTGGGACCCAGTACTTC. This codes for CASSNRDTWGGTQYF. The whole variable domain, filled in from reference TRBV28 and TRBJ2-5, reads DVKVTQSSRYLVKRTGEKVFLECVQDMDHENMFWYRQDPGLGLRLIYFSYDVKMKEKGDIPEGYSVSREKKERFSLILESASTNQTSMYLCASSNRDTWGGTQYFGPGTRLLVL.

This clonotype was seen more than once but under ten times. The chain employs TRBV4-1 and TRBJ2-2; D unresolved. The germline V and J ends were trimmed by 7 bases and 5 bases, with 17 bases remaining between them. The CDR3 covers 15 residues. The germline CDR1 and CDR2 sequences are MGHRA and YSYEKL. As DNA, the CDR3 is TGCGCCAGCAACGAAAGGGCCGGGCGTACCGGGGAGCTGTTTTTT. This sequence encodes CASNERAGRTGELFF.

This clonotype has at least ten counts. The chain uses TRBV12-3 or TRBV12-4 and TRBJ1-1; maybe TRBD1 (5 bases). Trimming removed 7 bases at V and 5 bases at J, with 20 bases between. CDR3 length: 15 amino acids. The CDR3 region has the DNA TGTGCCAGCACCCTTAGACGGGACTCCAAGACTGAAGCTTTCTTT. Amino acid sequence: CASTLRRDSKTEAFF.

The chain is built from TRBV4-3 and TRBJ2-3; 7 nucleotides agree with TRBD2. Germline CDR1 reads LGHNA; CDR2 reads YSLEER. After removal of 1 base from V and 5 bases from J, the junction contained 9 bases not matched to a gene. This CDR3 spans 16 amino acids. The CDR3 DNA follows: TGCGCCAGCAGCCAAGGGACTAGAGTTTTGGGAGATACGCAGTATTTT. It codes for CASSQGTRVLGDTQYF.

This clonotype was observed a single time. The V and J genes are TRBV7-6 and TRBJ2-1; D call uncertain. In germline, CDR1 is SGHVS, CDR2 FNYEAQ. Trimming took off 4 bases at V and 0 bases at J, with 10 bases between the two ends. This CDR3 comprises 15 residues. CDR3 DNA: TGTGCCAGCAGCTATACCCCGAGCTCCTACAATGAGCAGTTCTTC. Translation: CASSYTPSSYNEQFF.

The chain employs TRBV7-3 and TRBJ1-1; 8 nucleotides align to TRBD1. The V and J ends lost 2 bases and 7 bases, in that order; junction bases with no gene match: 3. The CDR3 totals 13 residues. Germline loops: CDR1 SGHTA, CDR2 FQGTGA. In nucleotides, the CDR3 is TGTGCCAGCAGCTTACAGGGGGCTGATGAAGCTTTCTTT. This encodes CASSLQGADEAFF.

This chain connects TRBV9 to TRBJ1-3; D not certain. CDR1 and CDR2 (germline): SGDLS, YYNGEE. CDR3 length: 13 residues. Deletions cut 4 bases from V and 0 bases from J, with 5 bases between. The CDR3 spells CASSPTSGNTIYF. For the CDR3, the DNA is TGTGCCAGCAGCCCCACCTCTGGAAACACCATATATTTT.

The V gene is TRBV21-1, the J gene TRBJ2-7. TRBV21-1 is listed as a pseudogene. This CDR3 region has 15 residues. Here the CDR3 reads CASSKARRGPYEQYV. CDR3 coding DNA: TGTGCCAGCAGCAAAGCGCGGAGGGGCCCCTACGAGCAGTACGTC.

This clonotype was seen a few times. The chain joins TRBV5-1 to TRBJ1-3, with a weak D call TRBD1 (6 bases). This CDR3 comprises 16 residues. Between the trimmed V and J ends, which lost 4 bases and 0 bases, there was a span of 14 bases. Per the germline V gene, CDR1 is SGHRS and CDR2 is YFSETQ. CDR3 coding DNA: TGCGCCAGCAGCGCCAGACAGGACTACTCTGGAAACACCATATATTTT. Residues: CASSARQDYSGNTIYF.

This clonotype was counted between two and nine times. CDR3 nucleotide sequence: TGTGCCAGCAGTTACCTCGACACCCCGGGTGGCTACACCTTC. The encoded protein is CASSYLDTPGGYTF. The rearrangement joins TRBV6-5 to TRBJ1-2; D gene ambiguous. V lost 2 bases to trimming and J lost 7 bases, with 14 bases between them. The germline gives CDR1 MNHEY, CDR2 SVGAGI. The CDR3 extends over 14 amino acids.

This chain links TRBV13 with TRBJ2-4, with 8 bases that match TRBD2. CDR1 is PRHDT and CDR2 is FYEKMQ in the germline V gene (reference sequence). J lost 0 bases, V lost 5 bases, and 9 bases had no gene match. This CDR3 comprises 17 residues. CDR3 in DNA: TGTGCCAGCAGCCCCCAGCGGGGGCAACTAGCCAAAAACATTCAGTACTTC. This sequence encodes CASSPQRGQLAKNIQYF.

This clonotype was observed a few times. The chain recombines TRBV20-1 with TRBJ1-5, with TRBD1 identical over 7 bases. The V gene end was trimmed by 3 bases and the J gene end by 10 bases; junction bases not matched to a gene: 9. Germline V gives CDR1 DFQATT, CDR2 SNEGSKA (reference sequence). The CDR3 loop spans 13 amino acids. Here the CDR3 DNA reads TGCAGTGCTAGTTCCGGGACAGAAAGTCCCCAGCATTTT. Protein: CSASSGTESPQHF.

This chain joins TRBV18 and TRBJ2-7; TRBD2 is a possible D gene (5 bases). The CDR3 is 13 amino acids. CDR1 is KGHSH, CDR2 LQKENI, per germline. The V gene lost 0 bases and the J gene lost 3 bases, with 6 bases spanning the gap. The CDR3 DNA sequence: TGTGCCAGCTCACCACCCGGGGTCTACGAGCAGTACTTC. Its protein is CASSPPGVYEQYF.

In this sample, this clonotype turned up a few times. The chain employs TRBV12-3 or TRBV12-4 and TRBJ1-1; D may be TRBD1 (6 bases). Trimming took off 5 bases at V and 0 bases at J, with 13 bases between the two ends. The CDR3 runs to 15 residues. The CDR3 sequence: CASSPQGNMNTEAFF. In DNA form, the CDR3 reads TGTGCCAGCAGTCCCCAGGGGAACATGAACACTGAAGCTTTCTTT.